The clone carrying this T cell receptor (beta chain) showed up just once. Its cognate antigen is unknown. The source of the sample is a study of cytomegalovirus exposure and HLA in healthy donors. About the study: The 90 to 150 validation repertoires and the approximately 700 first-cohort repertoires shared a platform, a later analysis reported. Study conclusions and caveats: With high specificity and sensitivity, the classifier reportedly diagnosed cytomegalovirus status. Clusters of TCRs from the first cohort tended to co-occur in the 100 to 150 validation repertoires (as a later analysis found). Rarity held for most TCR sequences, but there were some public TCRs that occurred in many donors.

The CDR3 covers 14 residues. Data came from immunoSEQ multiplex PCR; TCRdb stores just in-frame clones and leaves some out. Here the sample spans over 200,000 clones, roughly 84% being singletons. The clonotype was recovered from a woman younger than 35 in good health and CMV-seropositive. The chain carries TRBV21-1 and TRBJ2-7; the listed D gene, TRBD2, was not tested against the DNA. TRBV21-1 is recorded as a pseudogene. What was sequenced was PBMCs. The CDR3 DNA is TGTGCCAGCAGCCTAATAGCAGAATTCGACGAGCAGTACTTC. Protein sequence: CASSLIAEFDEQYF.